These 17 T cell receptor beta chains were all obtained from the same sample, sequenced in a study of blood T cell repertoires in COVID-19. Profiled with immunoSEQ multiplex PCR; TCRdb holds only in-frame clones, not every one. The sample has roughly 110,000 clones; about 90% are singletons. Material: peripheral blood. These receptor sequences come from a woman younger than 45 with acute or convalescent COVID-19.

J is TRBJ2-7 and V is TRBV10-3; tentative D call: TRBD1 (5 bases). The germline gives CDR1 ENHRY, CDR2 SYGVKD. This CDR3 has 13 residues. V lost 4 bases and J 6 bases, leaving 13 bases between the germline ends. The CDR3 spells CAISGPTGTEQYF. As DNA, the CDR3 is TGTGCCATCAGTGGGCCTACAGGTACCGAGCAGTACTTC.

The chain uses TRBV23-1 and TRBJ1-6; D is ambiguous. TRBV23-1 belongs to the ORF category, with a function that is uncertain. CDR3 length: 16 amino acids. V lost 3 bases, J lost 0 bases, and 9 bases lay in between. The CDR3, as DNA: TGCGCCAGCAGTCATCAGGAAATCTCCTATAATTCACCCCTCCACTTT. Translating it yields CASSHQEISYNSPLHF.

The genes are TRBV2 and TRBJ2-5; 7 bases fit TRBD1. J gave up 4 bases and V 5 bases, and 7 bases lay outside the gene matches. Germline V CDR1 and CDR2: SNHLY, FYNNEI. This CDR3 contains 14 residues. CDR3 region: CASSNRQGGETQYF. The DNA of the CDR3 is TGTGCCAGCAGTAACAGACAGGGCGGAGAGACCCAGTACTTC.

This clone has more than one count but fewer than ten. The CDR3 loop reads CASSANDRADTQYF. The DNA for the CDR3 is TGTGCCAGCAGCGCGAATGACAGGGCAGATACGCAGTATTTT. The gene calls are TRBV11-3 and TRBJ2-3; TRBD1 matches 7 bases. CDR3 length: 14 residues. The junction had 6 bases not matched to a gene; V was cut back by 5 bases and J by 4 bases. CDR1 and CDR2 (germline): SGHNT, YENEEA.

The CDR3 here is CASSLRQGDREKLFF. The CDR3 nucleotides are TGTGCCAGCAGCCTCCGACAGGGGGATCGGGAAAAACTGTTTTTT. The genes are TRBV4-2 and TRBJ1-4; 9 bases fit TRBD1. The germline gives CDR1 LGHNA, CDR2 YNFKEQ. CDR3 size: 15 residues. Unmatched junction bases numbered 8, after V lost 4 bases and J lost 8 bases.

The CDR3 loop reads CASIPSGRPYNEQFF. The CDR3, as DNA: TGCGCCAGCATCCCAAGCGGCCGTCCCTACAATGAGCAGTTCTTC. This chain joins TRBV5-1 and TRBJ2-1, with D possibly being TRBD2 (5 bases). Trimming stripped 6 bases from V and 2 bases from J, with 15 bases between. Germline V CDR1 and CDR2: SGHRS, YFSETQ. The CDR3 is made up of 15 amino acids.

The CDR3 region has the DNA TGTGCCAGCTCACCACTAGCGGGGAGCCAAGAGACCCAGTACTTC. Translated: CASSPLAGSQETQYF. This chain links TRBV18 with TRBJ2-5; 8 positions agree with TRBD2. V shed 1 base, J shed 1 base, and the junction held 2 bases outside the gene matches. Germline V gene data show CDR1 as KGHSH and CDR2 as LQKENI. This CDR3 has 15 residues.

The sample holds a few counts of this clone. This chain joins TRBV6-5 and TRBJ1-3, with unresolved D. V was clipped by 8 bases and J by 1 base, with 12 bases between them. This CDR3 spans 14 amino acids. Germline loops: CDR1 MNHEY, CDR2 SVGAGI. CDR3 nucleotides: TGTGCCAGCTGGAGTGGAGCTTCTGGAAACACCATATATTTT. It specifies CASWSGASGNTIYF.

V usage is TRBV15 and J usage is TRBJ1-6, with D perhaps TRBD1 (6 bases). CDR1 LNHNV and CDR2 YYDKDF come from the germline V gene (reference sequence). The V and J ends lost 1 base and 12 bases respectively, with 16 bases between them. The CDR3 has 15 amino acids. CDR3 DNA sequence: TGTGCCACCAGCAGAGCTCTAGGGGGACCATTACCCCTCCACTTT. It codes for CATSRALGGPLPLHF.

This clone has only one observation. V usage is TRBV7-9 and J usage is TRBJ2-7, with unresolved D. Germline V gives CDR1 SEHNR, CDR2 FQNEAQ (reference sequence). The CDR3 has 16 amino acids. V was cut by 0 bases and J by 6 bases, with 18 bases left in between. The CDR3 DNA sequence: TGTGCCAGCAGCTTAGCAGGTGGAGTAGCTTTGCGCGAGCAGTACTTC. It encodes CASSLAGGVALREQYF.

This chain uses TRBV30 with TRBJ1-6; tentative D call: TRBD1 (6 bases). Germline assignment: CDR1 GTSNPN and CDR2 SVGIG (reference sequence). V gave up 4 bases and J gave up 10 bases, with 23 bases separating them. The CDR3 totals 16 residues. The CDR3 nucleotides read TGTGCCTGGACCCTGGCTGGGGGCCTTGGTGGATCACCCCTCCACTTT. This sequence encodes CAWTLAGGLGGSPLHF.

The V and J genes are TRBV24-1 and TRBJ1-2; D perhaps matches TRBD1 (6 bases). Per the germline V gene, CDR1 is KGHDR and CDR2 is SFDVKD. The CDR3 is 14 amino acids. The V end was cut by 1 base, the J end by 6 bases, with 11 bases between. The CDR3 sequence is CATSDFTGMNGYTF. In DNA, the CDR3 is TGTGCCACCAGTGATTTTACAGGGATGAATGGCTACACCTTC.

The V and J genes are TRBV3-1 (or the pseudogene TRBV3-2) and TRBJ1-1, with D possibly being TRBD1 (6 bases). Germline CDR1 is LGHDT and CDR2 is YNNKEL (reference sequence). Trimming shortened V by 1 base and J by 2 bases, and 23 bases separated the two germline ends. This CDR3 has 19 amino acids. The CDR3 sequence: CASSQGTPGGRIGNTEAFF. The CDR3 DNA is TGTGCCAGCAGCCAAGGGACGCCCGGGGGGCGGATCGGAAACACTGAAGCTTTCTTT.

The chain links TRBV15 to TRBJ1-1, with D possibly being TRBD1 (5 bases). This CDR3 comprises 14 residues. V was cut by 5 bases and J by 3 bases, with 13 bases left in between. Germline values: CDR1 LNHNV, CDR2 YYDKDF (reference sequence). In DNA form, the CDR3 reads TGTGCCACCAGCGGAACCAGGGCACACACTGAAGCTTTCTTT. Amino acid sequence: CATSGTRAHTEAFF.

In the case of this clone: The junction departs from the called germline gene at one end, perhaps through a read error. DNA of the CDR3: TGTGCCAGCAGCTTGAAAACCGGGACTAGCTGGAACTTC. Its protein is CASSLKTGTSWNF. The chain has TRBV5-5 and TRBJ2-7; TRBD2 matches 9 bases. The CDR3 totals 13 residues. The V gene's germline CDR1 is SGHKS and CDR2 YYEKEE (reference sequence).

This chain connects TRBV30 to TRBJ2-5, with D maybe TRBD1 (6 bases). CDR1 is GTSNPN and CDR2 is SVGIG in the germline V gene (reference sequence). Deletions cut 4 bases from V and 5 bases from J, with 17 bases between. The length of the CDR3 is 14 residues. The CDR3 reads CAWTVQGFGETQYF. CDR3 DNA: TGTGCCTGGACCGTCCAGGGGTTTGGGGAGACCCAGTACTTC.

The CDR3: CASSHLGGGGAQDTQYF. The CDR3 DNA reads as TGCGCCAGCAGCCACCTCGGCGGCGGGGGGGCCCAAGATACGCAGTATTTT. The chain carries TRBV4-3 and TRBJ2-3, with 9 bases fitting TRBD2. This CDR3 spans 17 amino acids. Germline V gives CDR1 LGHNA, CDR2 YSLEER. V shed 3 bases, J shed 5 bases, and the junction held 12 bases outside the gene matches.